Following are 20 T cell receptor beta chains from one sample sequenced in a study of OX40 agonist ivuxolimab in advanced cancers. Using immunoSEQ multiplex PCR, the repertoire was profiled, and TCRdb retains in-frame clones only, with some absent. The data contain 65,000 to 95,000 clones, roughly 90% of them singletons. This specimen consisted of CD4+ or CD8+ T cells sorted from blood, obtained in a trial of the OX40 agonist ivuxolimab. Every receptor here comes from an adult with an advanced solid tumor such as melanoma, head and neck, liver or kidney cancer.

Only one count was recorded for this clone. The J gene is TRBJ2-3, the V gene TRBV6-5; 8 positions agree with TRBD2. Trimming took 0 bases from V and 5 from J; bases not matched to a gene: 7. Germline CDR1 reads MNHEY; CDR2 reads SVGAGI. The CDR3 loop spans 16 amino acids. CDR3 loop: CASSYSNAGGGDTQYF. CDR3 DNA: TGTGCCAGCAGTTACTCGAACGCGGGAGGAGGAGATACGCAGTATTTT.

The chain carries TRBV4-1 and TRBJ2-7; D call uncertain. This CDR3 spans 15 amino acids. Trimming shortened V by 3 bases and J by 2 bases, and 14 bases separated the two germline ends. The germline V gene encodes CDR1 MGHRA and CDR2 YSYEKL. The CDR3 DNA follows: TGCGCCAGCAGCCACAATCCGACTGTCACCTACGAGCAGTACTTC. Its translation is CASSHNPTVTYEQYF.

This chain links TRBV27 with TRBJ2-3, with 7 bases matching TRBD2. With V trimmed by 3 bases and J by 2 bases, 5 bases remained unmatched. CDR3 length: 15 residues. Looked up from germline, CDR1 is MNHEY and CDR2 is SMNVEV (reference sequence). Here the CDR3 DNA reads TGTGCCAGCAGTTTTCAGCGGGGCCTCACAGATACGCAGTATTTT. Translation: CASSFQRGLTDTQYF.

V usage is TRBV28 and J usage is TRBJ1-2; D gene unclear. CDR1 is MDHEN, CDR2 SYDVKM, per germline. Deletions cut 4 bases from V and 1 base from J, with 13 bases between. The CDR3 extends over 15 amino acids. CDR3 bases: TGTGCCAGCAGTTCTCGACCGCGTATTAACTATGGCTACACCTTC. Translation: CASSSRPRINYGYTF.

This clone was recorded once. This rearrangement joins TRBV6-1 to TRBJ1-2, with D possibly TRBD1 on 6 matching bases. Looked up from germline, CDR1 is MNHNS and CDR2 is SASEGT. The V end lost 10 bases, the J end lost 6 bases, and 24 bases lay between the germline ends. CDR3 length: 15 residues. CDR3 protein: CAIHEGGAVRNGYTF. The CDR3 nucleotides are TGTGCCATCCACGAGGGGGGCGCGGTGAGAAATGGCTACACCTTC.

The chain joins TRBV11-2 to TRBJ2-7; 12 positions match TRBD2. CDR3 length: 15 residues. Germline lookup yields CDR1 SGHAT and CDR2 FQNNGV. V was pared by 6 bases and J by 2 bases, with 5 bases of the junction left unmatched. In DNA, the CDR3 is TGTGCCAGCAGGCGACCTAGCGGGAGGGCCTACGAGCAGTACTTC. It codes for CASRRPSGRAYEQYF.

J is TRBJ1-2 and V is TRBV2; no definite D call. V was trimmed by 1 base and J by 7 bases, leaving 13 bases between them. In germline, CDR1 is SNHLY, CDR2 FYNNEI. The CDR3 spans 14 residues. Written as DNA, the CDR3 is TGTGCCAGCAGTGAAGGTAGGTGGGGTGGTGGCTACACCTTC. Protein sequence: CASSEGRWGGGYTF.

The rearrangement uses TRBV6-1 and TRBJ1-5; the match to TRBD1 covers 7 bases. V was clipped by 4 bases and J by 2 bases; unmatched bases: 2. CDR3 length: 14 amino acids. CDR1 and CDR2 (germline): MNHNS, SASEGT. CDR3 in amino acids: CASSAQGGNQPQHF. Here the CDR3 DNA reads TGTGCCAGCAGTGCTCAGGGGGGCAATCAGCCCCAGCATTTT.

V usage is TRBV6-6 and J usage is TRBJ1-6; D is unresolved. CDR1 and CDR2 from the germline V gene are MNHNY and SVGAGI (reference sequence). Trimming took off 2 bases at V and 7 bases at J, with 6 bases between the two ends. This CDR3 spans 13 amino acids. The CDR3 here is CASSYLENSPLHF. For the CDR3, the DNA is TGTGCCAGCAGTTACCTGGAGAATTCACCCCTCCACTTT.

V and J are TRBV7-2 and TRBJ2-2; D gene uncertain. CDR3 length: 16 residues. Germline assignment: CDR1 SGHTA and CDR2 FQGNSA. With 3 bases removed from V and 4 bases from J, the gap between germline ends came to 15 bases. The DNA for the CDR3 is TGTGCCAGCAGCTTGACCCTGGCACGAAGCACCGGGGAGCTGTTTTTT. The encoded protein is CASSLTLARSTGELFF.

The chain joins TRBV28 to TRBJ1-2, with 7 bases fitting TRBD1. The CDR3 sequence is 13 residues long. Germline loops: CDR1 MDHEN, CDR2 SYDVKM. The CDR3 DNA reads as TGTGTTATAACCCGGGACAGAAACTATGGCTACACCTTC. Its protein product is CVITRDRNYGYTF.

The chain links TRBV5-1 to TRBJ2-1; the D gene is possibly TRBD2 (5 bases). The length of the CDR3 is 15 residues. Trimming cost V 4 bases and J 3 bases, with 14 bases left between them. The germline V gene encodes CDR1 SGHRS and CDR2 YFSETQ. CDR3 region: CASSRGLKSYNEQFF. In DNA form, the CDR3 reads TGCGCCAGCAGCCGCGGGCTAAAAAGCTACAATGAGCAGTTCTTC. Full variable domain (outside the CDR3, taken from reference TRBV5-1 and TRBJ2-1): KAGVTQTPRYLIKTRGQQVTLSCSPISGHRSVSWYQQTPGQGLQFLFEYFSETQRNKGNFPGRFSGRQFSNSRSEMNVSTLELGDSALYLCASSRGLKSYNEQFFGPGTRLTVL.

The CDR3 region is CASTFLAGGYLPLHF. The CDR3 nucleotides are TGTGCCAGCACTTTTTTGGCTGGGGGGTACTTACCCCTCCACTTT. This chain uses TRBV28 with TRBJ1-6; possibly TRBD1 for D (5 bases). Trimming removed 7 bases at V and 12 bases at J, with 22 bases between. Per germline, CDR1 MDHEN and CDR2 SYDVKM. CDR3 size: 15 residues.

The chain links TRBV29-1 to TRBJ2-3; 15 bases line up with TRBD2. Germline lookup yields CDR1 SQVTM and CDR2 ANQGSEA. The length of the CDR3 is 15 residues. V shed 8 bases, J shed 6 bases, and the junction held 9 bases outside the gene matches. The CDR3 bases are TGCAGCTCCCGCCCGGGACTAGCGGGAGGTGATACGCAGTATTTT. Protein: CSSRPGLAGGDTQYF.

The chain links TRBV6-5 to TRBJ2-7; no reliable D call. This CDR3 region has 14 residues. Germline V lookup: CDR1 MNHEY, CDR2 SVGAGI. Trimming removed 5 bases from V and 1 base from J, with 12 bases in between. In DNA form, the CDR3 reads TGTGCCAGCAGTCCGGACGGCTTATCCTACGAGCAGTACTTC. It yields the protein CASSPDGLSYEQYF.

V usage is TRBV5-1 and J usage is TRBJ2-3, with TRBD2 matching 10 bases. Germline trimming cut 4 bases from V and 4 bases from J; bases unmatched to any gene: 9. The CDR3 is made up of 16 amino acids. Germline-derived CDR1 and CDR2 are SGHRS and YFSETQ. CDR3 in amino acids: CASSPLAGVGADTQYF. The CDR3 DNA is TGCGCCAGCAGCCCCCTAGCGGGAGTAGGCGCAGATACGCAGTATTTT.

The V gene is TRBV5-1, the J gene TRBJ2-5, with TRBD1 matching 7 bases. Trimming cost V 0 bases and J 5 bases; bases outside gene matches: 16. CDR1 and CDR2 (germline): SGHRS, YFSETQ. CDR3 length: 18 residues. The CDR3 protein is CASSLGITGVSRRETQYF. The CDR3 DNA reads TGCGCCAGCAGCTTGGGGATAACAGGGGTTAGTCGGCGGGAGACCCAGTACTTC.

V is TRBV2 and J is TRBJ2-7; 8 nucleotides line up with TRBD1. CDR1 is SNHLY, CDR2 FYNNEI, per germline. CDR3 size: 13 residues. Losses at the gene ends were 8 bases for V and 0 bases for J; bases not matched to a gene: 3. This CDR3 reads CASGGTGSYEQYF. CDR3 DNA: TGTGCCAGCGGGGGGACAGGCTCCTACGAGCAGTACTTC.

The chain recombines TRBV13 with TRBJ1-2, with TRBD1 matching 9 bases. V trimming: 2 bases; J trimming: 7 bases; junction bases outside the gene matches: 2. The CDR3 is 13 residues long. Germline V gene sequence: CDR1 PRHDT, CDR2 FYEKMQ (reference sequence). The CDR3 sequence: CASSLWDRVGYTF. The CDR3 DNA sequence: TGTGCCAGCAGCTTATGGGACAGGGTTGGCTACACCTTC.

V and J are TRBV5-1 and TRBJ1-1, with a possible D match to TRBD1 (6 bases). This CDR3 has 14 residues. Germline CDR1 and CDR2: SGHRS and YFSETQ. The germline V and J ends were trimmed by 4 bases and 2 bases, with 12 bases remaining between them. CDR3 protein: CASSQQGPNTEAFF. In DNA, the CDR3 is TGCGCCAGCAGCCAACAGGGTCCAAACACTGAAGCTTTCTTT.